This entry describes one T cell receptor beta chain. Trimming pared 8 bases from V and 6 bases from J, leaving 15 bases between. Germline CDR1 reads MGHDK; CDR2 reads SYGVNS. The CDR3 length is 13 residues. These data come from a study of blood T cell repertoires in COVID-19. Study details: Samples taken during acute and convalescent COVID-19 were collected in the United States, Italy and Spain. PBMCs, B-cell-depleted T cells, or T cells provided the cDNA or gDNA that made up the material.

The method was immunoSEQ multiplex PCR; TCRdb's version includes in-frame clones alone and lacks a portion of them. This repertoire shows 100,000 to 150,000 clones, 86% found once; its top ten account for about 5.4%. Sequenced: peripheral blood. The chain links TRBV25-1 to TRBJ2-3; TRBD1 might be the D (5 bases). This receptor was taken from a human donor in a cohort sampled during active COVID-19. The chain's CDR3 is CASGRQIQDTQYF. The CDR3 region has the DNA TGTGCCAGCGGACGACAGATACAGGATACGCAGTATTTT.